The 10 T cell receptor beta chains presented below share a single source sample, sequenced in a study of blood T cell repertoires in COVID-19. Sequencing was performed with immunoSEQ multiplex PCR; in TCRdb, only in-frame clones are kept and a portion is missing. The sample records approximately 120,000 clones, around 83% being singletons. The sequenced material came from peripheral blood. All receptors come from a woman aged 80 or older with active or convalescent COVID-19.

V and J are TRBV12-3 or TRBV12-4 and TRBJ2-2; 7 nucleotides line up with TRBD1. Losses at the gene ends were 6 bases for V and 3 bases for J; bases not matched to a gene: 1. The CDR3 length is 13 residues. For the CDR3, the DNA is TGTGCCAGCAGGGGACAGTACACCGGGGAGCTGTTTTTT. Protein: CASRGQYTGELFF.

The chain carries TRBV4-2 and TRBJ2-7; TRBD1 matches at 8 bases. V was pared by 0 bases and J by 13 bases, with 8 bases of the junction left unmatched. The CDR3 consists of 13 residues. Looked up from germline, CDR1 is LGHNA and CDR2 is YNFKEQ. The CDR3, as DNA: TGTGCCAGCAGCCAAGAGTGGGCAGGGGGCGATTACTTC. This encodes CASSQEWAGGDYF.

This chain joins TRBV2 and TRBJ1-5; 7 nucleotides agree with TRBD1. J lost 3 bases, V lost 5 bases, and 19 bases had no gene match. Germline CDR1 is SNHLY and CDR2 is FYNNEI. The CDR3 runs 19 residues. The CDR3 DNA follows: TGTGCCAGCAGTCGTCCCGGGACAGTAAATACGGACTCCAATCAGCCCCAGCATTTT. Translated: CASSRPGTVNTDSNQPQHF.

This chain joins TRBV28 and TRBJ2-3; 8 bases agree with TRBD1. Germline V lookup: CDR1 MDHEN, CDR2 SYDVKM. CDR3 size: 15 residues. V gave up 3 bases and J gave up 4 bases; unmatched junction bases: 6. In DNA, the CDR3 is TGTGCCAGCAGTTTCAGGGGGCGAGGGGCAGATACGCAGTATTTT. Encoded protein: CASSFRGRGADTQYF.

The rearrangement links TRBV18 to TRBJ1-5; D ambiguous. This CDR3 is built from 11 residues. Germline values: CDR1 KGHSH, CDR2 LQKENI. Between the trimmed V and J ends, which lost 5 bases and 6 bases, there was a span of 5 bases. CDR3 amino acids: CASSGGQPQHF. The CDR3 DNA follows: TGTGCCAGCTCAGGAGGTCAGCCCCAGCATTTT.

This chain links TRBV3-1 (or the pseudogene TRBV3-2) with TRBJ1-5, with 8 bases identical to TRBD1. This CDR3 spans 14 amino acids. After removal of 4 bases from V and 6 bases from J, the junction contained 5 bases not matched to a gene. From germline, CDR1 is LGHDT and CDR2 YNNKEL (reference sequence). This CDR3 is CASSPGTGGQPQHF. Here the CDR3 DNA reads TGTGCCAGCAGCCCAGGAACAGGGGGTCAGCCCCAGCATTTT.

The chain employs TRBV28 and TRBJ2-7; 7 bases agree with TRBD1. Germline V gene lookup returns CDR1 MDHEN and CDR2 SYDVKM. The CDR3 covers 14 residues. Unmatched junction bases numbered 8, after V lost 7 bases and J lost 2 bases. CDR3 in DNA: TGTGCCAGCATTCGACAGGGTCTTCCCTACGAGCAGTACTTC. This codes for CASIRQGLPYEQYF.

V is TRBV10-2 and J is TRBJ1-1; perhaps TRBD1 as D (5 bases). There are 13 residues in the CDR3. Trimming took off 7 bases at V and 4 bases at J, with 13 bases between the two ends. Germline CDR1 reads WSHSY; CDR2 reads SAAADI. CDR3 sequence: CASISGGATEAFF. The CDR3, as DNA: TGCGCCAGCATCTCCGGGGGAGCCACTGAAGCTTTCTTT.

The V call is TRBV5-1, the J call TRBJ2-6; D remains ambiguous. CDR1 and CDR2 from the germline V gene are SGHRS and YFSETQ. V was pared by 1 base and J by 5 bases, with 13 bases between. This CDR3 region has 16 residues. The CDR3 loop is CASSLYLPGRANVLTF. The CDR3 DNA sequence: TGCGCCAGCAGCTTGTACTTGCCGGGTAGGGCCAACGTCCTGACTTTC.

The chain has TRBV28 and TRBJ2-7; no clear D gene. This CDR3 has 14 residues. CDR1 and CDR2 (germline): MDHEN, SYDVKM. Trimming stripped 5 bases from V and 1 base from J, with 12 bases between. As DNA, the CDR3 is TGTGCCAGCAGTCGGGTACCGCTTTCCTACGAGCAGTACTTC. Amino acids: CASSRVPLSYEQYF.